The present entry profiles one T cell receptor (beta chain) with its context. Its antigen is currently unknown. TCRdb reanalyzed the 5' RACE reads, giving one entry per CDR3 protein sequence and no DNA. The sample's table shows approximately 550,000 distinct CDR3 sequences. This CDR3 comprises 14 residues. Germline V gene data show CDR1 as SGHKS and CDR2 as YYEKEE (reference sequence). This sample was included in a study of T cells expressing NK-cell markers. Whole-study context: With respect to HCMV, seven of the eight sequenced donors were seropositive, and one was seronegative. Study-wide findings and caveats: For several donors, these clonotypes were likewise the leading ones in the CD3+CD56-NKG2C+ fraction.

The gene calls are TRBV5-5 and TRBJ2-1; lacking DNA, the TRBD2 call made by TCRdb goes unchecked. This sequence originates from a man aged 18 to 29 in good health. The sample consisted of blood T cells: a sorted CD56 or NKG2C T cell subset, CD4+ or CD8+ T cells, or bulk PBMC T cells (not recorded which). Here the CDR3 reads CASSYQLAGKEQFF.